The 26 T cell receptor beta chains below come from one sample, sequenced in a study of technical replicates of blood from a few donors. The method was immunoSEQ multiplex PCR; TCRdb's version includes in-frame clones alone and lacks a portion of them. The data show about 83,000 clones, approximately 94% seen once. The sequencing sample was made of T cells isolated from PBMCs. These receptors came from a human donor in good health.

The CDR3 reads CASSDRGHGYTF. CDR3 nucleotides: TGTGCCAGCAGTGACAGGGGGCATGGCTACACCTTC. This chain uses TRBV6-1 with TRBJ1-2, with TRBD1 matching over 8 bases. CDR1 is MNHNS, CDR2 SASEGT, per germline. V was pared by 3 bases and J by 6 bases, with 0 bases of the junction left unmatched. The length of the CDR3 is 12 residues.

The gene calls are TRBV10-1 and TRBJ2-7; possible D gene TRBD1, 5 bases. CDR1 WNHNN and CDR2 SYGVQD come from the germline V gene (reference sequence). This CDR3 region has 13 residues. V lost 5 bases, J lost 2 bases, and 10 bases lay in between. CDR3 DNA sequence: TGCGCCAGCAGTAGGGGTTTGGCCTACGAGCAGTACTTC. Its protein product is CASSRGLAYEQYF.

The rearrangement links TRBV19 to TRBJ1-5; 9 nucleotides line up with TRBD1. This CDR3 has 16 amino acids. Per the germline V gene, CDR1 is LNHDA and CDR2 is SQIVND (reference sequence). V trimming: 5 bases; J trimming: 1 base; junction bases outside the gene matches: 6. The CDR3 protein is CASSRGQGISNQPQHF. The CDR3 DNA follows: TGTGCCAGTAGTCGAGGACAGGGGATAAGCAATCAGCCCCAGCATTTT.

This chain links TRBV5-4 with TRBJ2-7; the D is unclear. V lost 0 bases, J lost 0 bases, and 7 bases lay in between. The CDR3 runs 14 residues. From germline, CDR1 is SGHNT and CDR2 YYREEE (reference sequence). The CDR3 sequence is CASSLGSNSYEQYF. The CDR3 DNA reads TGTGCCAGCAGCTTGGGTTCCAACTCCTACGAGCAGTACTTC.

The chain links TRBV2 to TRBJ1-1; possible D gene TRBD1, 6 bases. The germline CDR1 and CDR2 sequences are SNHLY and FYNNEI. The CDR3 totals 13 residues. V lost 6 bases and J 8 bases, leaving 16 bases between the germline ends. The CDR3 region is CASRREGDGEAFF. The CDR3 DNA reads TGTGCCAGCAGACGAGAGGGGGACGGAGAAGCTTTCTTT.

This chain links TRBV19 with TRBJ2-7; a weak D match, TRBD1 (6 bases). V dropped 3 bases and J dropped 4 bases, with 10 bases sitting between them. Germline CDR1 reads LNHDA; CDR2 reads SQIVND (reference sequence). The CDR3 is 13 residues long. The CDR3 region has the DNA TGTGCCAGTAGTATGTGGGGGCGGTACGAGCAGTACTTC. Translation gives CASSMWGRYEQYF.

The V and J genes are TRBV4-1 and TRBJ1-2; D uncertain. The V end was cut by 1 base, the J end by 3 bases, with 9 bases between. CDR1 and CDR2 from the germline V gene are MGHRA and YSYEKL. This CDR3 contains 14 residues. The chain's CDR3 is CASSQGGEDYGYTF. CDR3 sequence (DNA): TGCGCCAGCAGCCAAGGTGGGGAGGACTATGGCTACACCTTC.

V is TRBV2 and J is TRBJ2-3; D unresolved. There are 10 residues in the CDR3. CDR1 is SNHLY and CDR2 is FYNNEI in the germline V gene. The V and J ends lost 7 bases and 3 bases respectively, with 2 bases between them. The CDR3 DNA reads TGTGCCAGCACGACAGATACGCAGTATTTT. This codes for CASTTDTQYF.

The chain recombines TRBV6-1 with TRBJ2-7, with 7 positions matching TRBD1. Germline lookup yields CDR1 MNHNS and CDR2 SASEGT. CDR3 length: 13 residues. Trimming took 8 bases from V and 5 from J; bases not matched to a gene: 9. In DNA form, the CDR3 reads TGTGCCAGCGCGGTTAGGGGGCTGAACGAGCAGTACTTC. This gives the protein CASAVRGLNEQYF.

The V gene is TRBV19, the J gene TRBJ1-1; 7 bases line up with TRBD1. Germline V gene sequence: CDR1 LNHDA, CDR2 SQIVND (reference sequence). The CDR3 runs to 14 residues. Trimming removed 3 bases from V and 3 bases from J; junction bases left unmatched: 4. The CDR3 loop is CASSISGGDTEAFF. CDR3 coding DNA: TGTGCCAGTAGTATTTCAGGGGGAGACACTGAAGCTTTCTTT.

The rearrangement joins TRBV5-6 to TRBJ2-5, with 8 bases lining up with TRBD2. With V trimmed by 4 bases and J by 9 bases, 11 bases remained unmatched. The V gene's germline CDR1 is SGHDT and CDR2 YYEEEE. The CDR3 sequence is 14 residues long. DNA for the CDR3: TGTGCCAGCAGCGAAGGACTAGCAAGGAGGGCCCAGTACTTC. Translating gives CASSEGLARRAQYF.

The chain has TRBV7-9 and TRBJ2-2; 8 nucleotides match TRBD2. Germline trimming cut 5 bases from V and 1 base from J; bases unmatched to any gene: 6. The germline gives CDR1 SEHNR, CDR2 FQNEAQ (reference sequence). The CDR3 length is 16 residues. CDR3 sequence: CASSTRTSRNTGELFF. The CDR3 DNA reads as TGTGCCAGCAGCACCCGGACTAGCCGGAACACCGGGGAGCTGTTTTTT.

This sequence joins TRBV7-9 and TRBJ1-4, with TRBD1 identical over 11 bases. Per germline, CDR1 SEHNR and CDR2 FQNEAQ (reference sequence). The CDR3 has 13 residues. V shed 2 bases, J shed 17 bases, and the junction held 7 bases outside the gene matches. The CDR3 region has the DNA TGTGCCAGCAGCTTATCGGGGACAGGGGGGATTTTTTTT. Translation: CASSLSGTGGIFF. Drawing the rest from reference TRBV7-9 and TRBJ1-4, the complete variable domain is DTGVSQNPRHKITKRGQNVTFRCDPISEHNRLYWYRQTLGQGPEFLTYFQNEAQLEKSRLLSDRFSAERPKGSFSTLEIQRTEQGDSAMYLCASSLSGTGGIFFGSGTQLSVL.

The chain combines TRBV28 with TRBJ2-7; TRBD2 matches 8 bases. With V trimmed by 5 bases and J by 2 bases, 5 bases remained unmatched. The CDR3 loop spans 14 amino acids. Looked up from germline, CDR1 is MDHEN and CDR2 is SYDVKM. DNA for the CDR3: TGTGCCAGCAGTACACGGGGGGGTACCTACGAGCAGTACTTC. Protein: CASSTRGGTYEQYF.

The rearrangement joins TRBV6-5 to TRBJ1-3; D is ambiguous. Trimming removed 2 bases at V and 0 bases at J, with 5 bases between. This CDR3 comprises 14 residues. CDR1 MNHEY and CDR2 SVGAGI come from the germline V gene. CDR3 in amino acids: CASSYLRSGNTIYF. The DNA for the CDR3 is TGTGCCAGCAGTTACCTACGCTCTGGAAACACCATATATTTT.

This CDR3 reads CASSLGGGTQPQHF. The DNA for the CDR3 is TGTGCCAGCAGCTTAGGGGGGGGGACTCAGCCCCAGCATTTT. The gene calls are TRBV7-6 and TRBJ1-5, with a weak D call TRBD1 (5 bases). The CDR3 is 14 residues long. Trimming took 1 base from V and 6 from J, leaving 10 bases between them. From germline, CDR1 is SGHVS and CDR2 FNYEAQ. Based on the CDR3 plus reference TRBV7-6 and TRBJ1-5, the full variable domain is GAGVSQSPRYKVTKRGQDVALRCDPISGHVSLYWYRQALGQGPEFLTYFNYEAQQDKSGLPNDRFSAERPEGSISTLTIQRTEQRDSAMYRCASSLGGGTQPQHFGDGTRLSIL.

CDR3 bases: TGTGCCAGCAGCGCGCTCCCCGGAGGTGGGTACGAGCAGTACTTC. It translates to CASSALPGGGYEQYF. J is TRBJ2-7 and V is TRBV28; perhaps TRBD2 as D (5 bases). Germline CDR1 MDHEN, CDR2 SYDVKM. Trimming stripped 6 bases from V and 4 bases from J, with 19 bases between. The CDR3 is made up of 15 amino acids.

The chain uses TRBV6-1 and TRBJ2-7, with TRBD1 identical over 9 bases. This CDR3 has 15 amino acids. The V gene end was trimmed by 0 bases and the J gene end by 3 bases; junction bases not matched to a gene: 3. CDR1 and CDR2 from the germline V gene are MNHNS and SASEGT. For the CDR3, the DNA is TGTGCCAGCAGTGAAGCCGGGACAGGGCACTACGAGCAGTACTTC. Protein sequence: CASSEAGTGHYEQYF.

The rearrangement uses TRBV5-1 and TRBJ2-5; no reliable D call. The CDR3 is 14 residues long. Germline CDR1 reads SGHRS; CDR2 reads YFSETQ. The ends were cut back, 0 bases at V and 1 base at J, with 7 bases in the middle. CDR3 DNA: TGCGCCAGCAGCTTGGAGTCTAGCCAAGAGACCCAGTACTTC. This sequence encodes CASSLESSQETQYF.

The chain couples TRBV6-1 to TRBJ2-5; 9 nucleotides align to TRBD1. The CDR3 spans 15 residues. Unmatched junction bases numbered 7, after V lost 4 bases and J lost 4 bases. Germline V gene data show CDR1 as MNHNS and CDR2 as SASEGT. The CDR3 here is CASSGDRARRETQYF. The DNA for the CDR3 is TGTGCCAGCAGTGGGGACAGGGCCCGGAGAGAGACCCAGTACTTC.

This chain links TRBV7-6 with TRBJ2-1, with D maybe TRBD1 (7 bases). Trimming removed 5 bases at V and 3 bases at J, with 23 bases between. CDR3 size: 18 residues. The germline gives CDR1 SGHVS, CDR2 FNYEAQ. CDR3 sequence: CASSLWGETGINYNEQFF. The CDR3 DNA is TGTGCCAGCAGCCTCTGGGGGGAGACAGGGATCAACTACAATGAGCAGTTCTTC.

This chain connects TRBV18 to TRBJ2-7; tentative D call: TRBD1 (5 bases). V shed 4 bases and J shed 2 bases, with 18 bases lying between them. The germline CDR1 and CDR2 sequences are KGHSH and LQKENI. This CDR3 region has 16 residues. The CDR3 bases are TGTGCCAGCTCACAAATTAGACAGTCATTACCCTACGAGCAGTACTTC. It codes for CASSQIRQSLPYEQYF.

The chain uses TRBV12-5 and TRBJ2-7; TRBD2 is a possible D gene (5 bases). Trimming left V 1 base short and J 3 bases short, with 13 bases between. CDR3 size: 15 residues. The germline gives CDR1 LGHNT, CDR2 FRNRAP. The CDR3 DNA reads as TGTGCTAGTGGTTTGGGTGCACCAGGACTCTACGAGCAGTACTTC. The encoded protein is CASGLGAPGLYEQYF.

The CDR3 DNA sequence: TGTGCCAGCAGCTTACGACAGAGAAGCTCCTACGAGCAGTACTTC. Its translation is CASSLRQRSSYEQYF. The V gene is TRBV7-9, the J gene TRBJ2-7; weak D call: TRBD1 (5 bases). V was cut by 2 bases and J by 0 bases, with 11 bases left in between. The CDR3 consists of 15 residues. Germline-derived CDR1 and CDR2 are SEHNR and FQNEAQ (reference sequence).

This chain joins TRBV7-9 and TRBJ2-7, with 12 nucleotides matching TRBD2. This CDR3 region has 16 residues. CDR1 is SEHNR and CDR2 is FQNEAQ in the germline V gene (reference sequence). Trimming at V came to 4 bases and at J to 3 bases, leaving 7 bases not matched to a gene. The CDR3 here is CASSSQGLAGLYEQYF. DNA of the CDR3: TGTGCCAGCAGCTCTCAAGGACTAGCGGGACTCTACGAGCAGTACTTC.

The chain couples TRBV28 to TRBJ2-7, with 8 positions matching TRBD1. After removal of 2 bases from V and 3 bases from J, the junction contained 6 bases not matched to a gene. The V gene's germline CDR1 is MDHEN and CDR2 SYDVKM. The CDR3 loop spans 15 amino acids. The CDR3 spells CASSLPGTGDYEQYF. The CDR3 DNA follows: TGTGCCAGCAGTTTACCGGGGACAGGAGACTACGAGCAGTACTTC.